A single sample gave rise to the 20 T cell receptor beta chains below, sequenced in a study of early T cells in non-severe SARS-CoV-2 infection. One entry per CDR3 protein, called by TCRdb with MiXCR from the 5' RACE reads. The table records roughly 20,000 distinct CDR3 sequences, 3.6% of them present only once. The specimen sequenced was whole blood. The receptors were sampled from an adult who was a healthcare worker with PCR-confirmed SARS-CoV-2 infection or an uninfected control (not recorded which).

By sample share, this clonotype is medium-sized. This sequence joins TRBV11-1 and TRBJ2-7; 8 nucleotides align to TRBD1. The germline V gene encodes CDR1 SGHAT and CDR2 FQDESV (reference sequence). V was pared by 9 bases and J by 2 bases, with 6 bases of the junction left unmatched. The CDR3 loop spans 13 amino acids. The CDR3 protein is CASARTGPYEQYF. The CDR3 DNA reads TGTGCCAGTGCTCGGACAGGGCCCTACGAGCAGTACTTC.

This clonotype was seen repeatedly, ten times or more. The junction does not match germline at one end; this may be a read error. The chain joins TRBV7-7 to TRBJ2-1, with TRBD2 identical over 7 bases. The length of the CDR3 is 14 residues. From germline, CDR1 is SSHAT and CDR2 FNYEAQ (reference sequence). The chain's CDR3 is CASSLAGNNNEQFF. The DNA for the CDR3 is TGTGCTAGCAGCTTAGCGGGCAATAACAATGAGCAGTTCTTC.

This clonotype ranks as medium-sized (0.01 to 0.1%). J is TRBJ2-1 and V is TRBV6-2 or TRBV6-3; TRBD2 aligns across 11 bases. The CDR3 is 17 amino acids. CDR1 is MNHEY and CDR2 is SVGEGT in the germline V gene. J was trimmed by 9 bases and V by 2 bases; bases with no gene match: 12. CDR3 sequence: CASSYRLAGGKEGEQFF. CDR3 in DNA: TGTGCCAGCAGTTACCGGCTAGCGGGAGGAAAAGAGGGTGAGCAGTTCTTC.

This clonotype was counted at least ten times. The rearrangement joins TRBV6-5 to TRBJ1-2; D unresolved. The V gene's germline CDR1 is MNHEY and CDR2 SVGAGI. V was cut by 2 bases and J by 3 bases, with 10 bases left in between. CDR3 length: 14 residues. The CDR3 protein is CASSYGVGDYGYTF. The CDR3 DNA reads TGTGCCAGCAGTTACGGAGTGGGAGACTATGGCTACACCTTC.

This clonotype was detected ten times or more. This chain uses TRBV20-1 with TRBJ1-4; possible D gene TRBD1, 6 bases. This CDR3 is built from 13 residues. Germline V gives CDR1 DFQATT, CDR2 SNEGSKA (reference sequence). Deletions cut 6 bases from V and 0 bases from J, with 8 bases between. As DNA, the CDR3 is TGCAGTGCGAACAGGGCAACTAATGAAAAACTGTTTTTT. Translating it yields CSANRATNEKLFF.

The rearrangement links TRBV2 to TRBJ2-3; either TRBD1 or TRBD2 may fit D (5 bases each). The V end was cut by 8 bases, the J end by 14 bases, with 23 bases between. Looked up from germline, CDR1 is SNHLY and CDR2 is FYNNEI. This CDR3 has 13 residues. The CDR3 reads CASDSFRDPQTYF. The CDR3 region has the DNA TGTGCCAGCGATTCCTTCCGGGACCCCCAAACGTATTTT. Full variable domain (outside the CDR3, taken from reference TRBV2 and TRBJ2-3): EPEVTQTPSHQVTQMGQEVILRCVPISNHLYFYWYRQILGQKVEFLVSFYNNEISEKSEIFDDQFSVERPDGSNFTLKIRSTKLEDSAMYFCASDSFRDPQTYFGPGTRLTVL.

By share, this clonotype ranks as medium-sized. The chain carries TRBV29-1 and TRBJ1-2; D is unresolved. V shed 0 bases and J shed 5 bases, with 10 bases lying between them. The CDR3 spans 13 residues. Germline loops: CDR1 SQVTM, CDR2 ANQGSEA. The CDR3 here is CSVEDPGQYGYTF. CDR3 sequence (DNA): TGCAGCGTTGAAGATCCCGGCCAATATGGCTACACCTTC.

The V gene is TRBV21-1, the J gene TRBJ2-7; the table gives TRBD1 as D, unverified against the DNA. TRBV21-1 constitutes a pseudogene. This CDR3 has 16 residues. CDR3 sequence reads: CASTSEGQQGIHEQYF. Written as DNA, the CDR3 is TGTGCCAGCACCTCAGAGGGTCAACAGGGGATCCACGAGCAGTACTTC.

This clonotype was observed at least ten times. The gene calls are TRBV6-5 and TRBJ2-2, with TRBD2 identical over 12 bases. Unmatched junction bases numbered 5, after V lost 2 bases and J lost 4 bases. CDR1 MNHEY and CDR2 SVGAGI come from the germline V gene. The CDR3 spans 17 residues. CDR3 bases: TGTGCCAGCAGTTACGACGGACTAGCGGGACTCACCGGGGAGCTGTTTTTT. Its translation is CASSYDGLAGLTGELFF.

This clonotype was recorded at least ten times. V gene TRBV4-2 combines with J gene TRBJ2-5, with 7 nucleotides matching TRBD2. Germline CDR1 is LGHNA and CDR2 is YNFKEQ. V trimming: 1 base; J trimming: 4 bases; junction bases outside the gene matches: 3. This CDR3 comprises 14 residues. DNA of the CDR3: TGTGCCAGCAGCCAAGGGCGGGGGAGAGAGACCCAGTACTTC. Translated, it gives CASSQGRGRETQYF.

This clonotype has at least ten counts. The chain uses TRBV29-1 and TRBJ1-1; D not certain. Germline assignment: CDR1 SQVTM and CDR2 ANQGSEA. This CDR3 has 13 amino acids. V lost 5 bases, J lost 4 bases, and 14 bases lay in between. The CDR3 is CSVIPGRGTEAFF. CDR3 DNA sequence: TGCAGCGTTATACCAGGACGCGGCACTGAAGCTTTCTTT.

By proportion, this clonotype is medium-sized (0.01 to 0.1%). V and J are TRBV9 and TRBJ2-1, with D perhaps matching TRBD1 (5 bases). V gave up 4 bases and J gave up 5 bases, with 7 bases separating them. The length of the CDR3 is 12 residues. Germline V gives CDR1 SGDLS, CDR2 YYNGEE. The CDR3 region is CASSLGHNEQFF. The DNA of the CDR3 is TGTGCCAGCAGCTTGGGGCACAATGAGCAGTTCTTC.

There are many counts of this clonotype. The V call is TRBV18, the J call TRBJ1-1; tentatively, D is TRBD1 (6 bases). The V gene lost 8 bases and the J gene lost 3 bases, with 13 bases spanning the gap. CDR1 is KGHSH and CDR2 is LQKENI in the germline V gene. The length of the CDR3 is 13 residues. DNA of the CDR3: TGTGCCAGCGCGGACAGCCGAGACACTGAAGCTTTCTTT. Amino acid sequence: CASADSRDTEAFF.

The V gene is TRBV7-9, the J gene TRBJ2-6, with D perhaps matching TRBD2 (5 bases). The CDR3 consists of 17 residues. Trimming took 1 base from V and 1 from J, leaving 11 bases between them. The germline V gene has CDR1 SEHNR and CDR2 FQNEAQ (reference sequence). The CDR3 DNA reads TGTGCCAGCAGCTTAGGGCGCTGGGAGTCTGGGGCCAACGTCCTGACTTTC. This gives the protein CASSLGRWESGANVLTF.

In this sample, this clonotype turned up many times. V usage is TRBV7-2 and J usage is TRBJ2-7; 8 bases map to TRBD1. CDR1 and CDR2 from the germline V gene are SGHTA and FQGNSA. V shed 5 bases and J 2 bases; nucleotides not matched to a gene: 8. The CDR3 runs 15 residues. The CDR3 here is CASSPGTGSPYEQYF. CDR3 in DNA: TGTGCCAGCAGCCCAGGGACAGGCAGCCCCTACGAGCAGTACTTC.

By frequency in the sample, this clonotype is medium-sized. The chain joins TRBV11-2 to TRBJ1-6; D call uncertain. Trimming cost V 1 base and J 7 bases, with 8 bases left between them. This CDR3 comprises 14 residues. Germline V gene lookup returns CDR1 SGHAT and CDR2 FQNNGV. The CDR3: CASSLAPRNSPLHF. CDR3 bases: TGTGCCAGCAGCTTAGCCCCCCGGAATTCACCCCTCCACTTT.

This clonotype came up many times. The chain has TRBV6-5 and TRBJ1-5, with no clear D. Per germline, CDR1 MNHEY and CDR2 SVGAGI. Trimming shortened V by 8 bases and J by 1 base, and 15 bases separated the two germline ends. This CDR3 has 15 residues. As DNA, the CDR3 is TGTGCCAGCTCCAGGTCCGGTTCCAGCAATCAGCCCCAGCATTTT. Protein: CASSRSGSSNQPQHF.

This clonotype was recorded at least ten times. V and J are TRBV24-1 and TRBJ2-7; 8 positions agree with TRBD2. Germline V gives CDR1 KGHDR, CDR2 SFDVKD. This CDR3 is built from 13 residues. The ends lost 5 bases at V and 5 bases at J; junction bases unmatched: 4. DNA for the CDR3: TGTGCCACCAGTGCGGGAGGGCGAAACGAGCAGTACTTC. It yields the protein CATSAGGRNEQYF.

This clonotype is deemed medium-sized. The chain joins TRBV9 to TRBJ1-1; D is unclear. Trimming left V 4 bases short and J 1 base short, with 17 bases between. This CDR3 spans 16 amino acids. Germline V CDR1 and CDR2: SGDLS, YYNGEE. CDR3 DNA: TGTGCCAGCAGCCCTGAAGGGCTCGAAGGGAACACTGAAGCTTTCTTT. Its translation: CASSPEGLEGNTEAFF.

This clonotype was counted ten times or more. J is TRBJ2-1 and V is TRBV5-5; the match to TRBD2 covers 12 bases. Germline assignment: CDR1 SGHKS and CDR2 YYEKEE (reference sequence). The junction had 11 bases not matched to a gene; V was cut back by 6 bases and J by 7 bases. The CDR3 has 16 amino acids. CDR3 DNA: TGTGCCAGCACCATTATAACTAGCGGGGGGAAAAATGAGCAGTTCTTC. Its protein product is CASTIITSGGKNEQFF.